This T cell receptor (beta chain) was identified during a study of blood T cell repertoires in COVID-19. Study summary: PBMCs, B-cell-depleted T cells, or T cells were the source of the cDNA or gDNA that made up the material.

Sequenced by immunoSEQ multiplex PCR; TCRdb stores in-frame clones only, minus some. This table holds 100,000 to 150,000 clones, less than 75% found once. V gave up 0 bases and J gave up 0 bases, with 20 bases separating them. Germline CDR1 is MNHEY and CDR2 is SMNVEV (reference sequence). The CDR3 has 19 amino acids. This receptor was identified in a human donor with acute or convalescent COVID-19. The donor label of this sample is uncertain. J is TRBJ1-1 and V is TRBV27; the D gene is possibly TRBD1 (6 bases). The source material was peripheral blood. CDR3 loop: CASSLSLGHDGTMNTEAFF. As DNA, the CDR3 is TGTGCCAGCAGTTTATCGTTAGGCCACGACGGGACAATGAACACTGAAGCTTTCTTT.